The 17 T cell receptor beta chains presented below share a single source sample, sequenced in a study of T cells in localized non-small cell lung cancer. Assay: immunoSEQ multiplex PCR; the TCRdb copy retains only in-frame clones and omits some. The sample shows tens of thousands of clones, more than 70% of them seen only once. The material sequenced was peripheral blood, taken before any cancer treatment. The receptors stem from a woman aged 35-75 years with stage I squamous cell lung carcinoma.

The chain links TRBV5-1 to TRBJ2-1, with 7 bases identical to TRBD1. CDR3 length equals 14 residues. Germline CDR1 is SGHRS and CDR2 is YFSETQ. V gave up 0 bases and J gave up 4 bases; unmatched junction bases: 1. The CDR3 DNA sequence: TGCGCCAGCAGCTTGGGGGACAGTTACAATGAGCAGTTCTTC. Encoded protein: CASSLGDSYNEQFF.

CDR3 bases: TGTGCCTGGTCCCGCGGTCCTCTAAAACGATCGCAGTATTTT. Encoded protein: CAWSRGPLKRSQYF. This rearrangement joins TRBV30 to TRBJ2-3; no reliable D call. V was clipped by 5 bases and J by 10 bases, with 22 bases between them. This CDR3 is built from 14 residues. Per the germline V gene, CDR1 is GTSNPN and CDR2 is SVGIG (reference sequence).

This rearrangement joins TRBV5-1 to TRBJ2-7; the D gene is possibly TRBD2 (7 bases). The CDR3 length is 14 residues. V lost 2 bases and J lost 0, with 9 bases in between. Germline V lookup: CDR1 SGHRS, CDR2 YFSETQ. CDR3 loop: CASSFGGPSYEQYF. CDR3 nucleotide sequence: TGCGCCAGCAGCTTCGGGGGGCCCTCCTACGAGCAGTACTTC. Looking up the rest from reference TRBV5-1 and TRBJ2-7 gives the full variable domain: KAGVTQTPRYLIKTRGQQVTLSCSPISGHRSVSWYQQTPGQGLQFLFEYFSETQRNKGNFPGRFSGRQFSNSRSEMNVSTLELGDSALYLCASSFGGPSYEQYFGPGTRLTVT.

V gene TRBV5-1 combines with J gene TRBJ1-1; no definite D call. Trimming stripped 2 bases from V and 0 bases from J, with 5 bases between. Per the germline V gene, CDR1 is SGHRS and CDR2 is YFSETQ. The CDR3 is 13 residues long. The CDR3 nucleotides are TGCGCCAGCAGCTTCTTAATGAACACTGAAGCTTTCTTT. It translates to CASSFLMNTEAFF.

The J gene is TRBJ1-5, the V gene TRBV7-9; possibly TRBD1 for D (6 bases). The CDR3 spans 14 residues. Germline V lookup: CDR1 SEHNR, CDR2 FQNEAQ (reference sequence). Between the trimmed V and J ends, which lost 5 bases and 4 bases, there was a span of 12 bases. The DNA for the CDR3 is TGTGCCAGCAGCCTACAGGGCGGTAATCAGCCCCAGCATTTT. Amino acids: CASSLQGGNQPQHF.

The chain is built from TRBV2 and TRBJ2-1; D may be TRBD2 (5 bases). Trimming pared 4 bases from V and 6 bases from J, leaving 10 bases between. The CDR3 consists of 13 residues. Germline values: CDR1 SNHLY, CDR2 FYNNEI. Here the CDR3 reads CASSGLRVNEQFF. CDR3 DNA sequence: TGTGCCAGCAGTGGGTTGAGGGTCAATGAGCAGTTCTTC.

The V and J genes are TRBV5-4 and TRBJ2-3; 8 bases line up with TRBD2. Germline assignment: CDR1 SGHNT and CDR2 YYREEE (reference sequence). There are 16 residues in the CDR3. V shed 1 base and J 2 bases; nucleotides not matched to a gene: 6. The CDR3 DNA reads TGTGCCAGCAGCTTGTGGGTAGCGGGGCTCACAGATACGCAGTATTTT. Translated, it gives CASSLWVAGLTDTQYF.

This chain links TRBV19 with TRBJ2-1; the match to TRBD2 covers 11 bases. The CDR3 totals 14 residues. Looked up from germline, CDR1 is LNHDA and CDR2 is SQIVND (reference sequence). V dropped 9 bases and J dropped 10; count of bases not matched to a gene: 11. CDR3 sequence reads: CASKTSGGFVEQFF. The CDR3 bases are TGTGCCAGCAAAACTAGCGGGGGATTTGTGGAGCAGTTCTTC. The full variable domain, in which reference TRBV19 and TRBJ2-1 provide the parts outside the CDR3, is DGGITQSPKYLFRKEGQNVTLSCEQNLNHDAMYWYRQDPGQGLRLIYYSQIVNDFQKGDIAEGYSVSREKKESFPLTVTSAQKNPTAFYLCASKTSGGFVEQFFGPGTRLTVL.

The V gene is TRBV4-1, the J gene TRBJ2-5; TRBD1 or TRBD2 may be the D gene (5 bases each). CDR3 size: 16 residues. Germline loops: CDR1 MGHRA, CDR2 YSYEKL. Deletions cut 1 base from V and 5 bases from J, with 17 bases between. The CDR3 DNA sequence: TGCGCCAGCAGCCAAGCGTCGGCTCTCGAGGGGGAGACCCAGTACTTC. Protein product: CASSQASALEGETQYF.

The chain recombines TRBV6-1 with TRBJ2-2; no clear D. This CDR3 spans 15 amino acids. V dropped 2 bases and J dropped 2 bases, with 9 bases sitting between them. The germline V gene encodes CDR1 MNHNS and CDR2 SASEGT. As DNA, the CDR3 is TGTGCCAGCAGTGAATTCAGCCACAACACCGGGGAGCTGTTTTTT. Its protein product is CASSEFSHNTGELFF.

The chain joins TRBV10-3 to TRBJ2-6; D may correspond to TRBD1 or TRBD2 (5 bases each). This CDR3 has 18 residues. V was cut by 11 bases and J by 0 bases, with 23 bases left in between. The germline CDR1 and CDR2 sequences are ENHRY and SYGVKD. CDR3: CAVPSSGTSPSGANVLTF. CDR3 DNA sequence: TGTGCCGTACCAAGTTCCGGGACGTCGCCCTCTGGGGCCAACGTCCTGACTTTC.

This clone was counted between two and nine times. The V and J genes are TRBV27 and TRBJ2-3; 9 positions agree with TRBD2. CDR1 is MNHEY and CDR2 is SMNVEV in the germline V gene (reference sequence). The CDR3 consists of 17 residues. V was pared by 5 bases and J by 1 base, with 10 bases of the junction left unmatched. CDR3 bases: TGTGCCAGCAGTCCCACGACTAGCGGTTTAGGCACAGATACGCAGTATTTT. It is translated as CASSPTTSGLGTDTQYF.

This chain links TRBV15 with TRBJ1-1; D is uncertain. This CDR3 region has 14 residues. Trimming shortened V by 3 bases and J by 0 bases, and 8 bases separated the two germline ends. From germline, CDR1 is LNHNV and CDR2 YYDKDF (reference sequence). The CDR3 here is CATSSLRVNTEAFF. CDR3 DNA: TGTGCCACCAGCAGCTTGAGGGTGAACACTGAAGCTTTCTTT.

Notes on this clone: Other DNA sequences of this sample code for an identical CDR3. The chain employs TRBV18 and TRBJ1-2; D is possibly TRBD1 (5 bases). Per germline, CDR1 KGHSH and CDR2 LQKENI. The ends were cut back, 2 bases at V and 2 bases at J, with 6 bases in the middle. The CDR3 covers 13 residues. As DNA, the CDR3 is TGTGCCAGCTCACCAGACAGCAACTATGGCTACACCTTC. This sequence encodes CASSPDSNYGYTF.

The gene calls are TRBV6-1 and TRBJ1-5, with D unclear. Germline-derived CDR1 and CDR2 are MNHNS and SASEGT. The CDR3 is 15 amino acids. With 1 base removed from V and 7 bases from J, the gap between germline ends came to 14 bases. CDR3 residues: CASSEGFQGGQPQHF. The DNA of the CDR3 is TGTGCCAGCAGTGAAGGGTTTCAAGGCGGGCAGCCCCAGCATTTT.

The chain carries TRBV6-6 and TRBJ2-5; 10 bases match TRBD2. The germline V gene has CDR1 MNHNY and CDR2 SVGAGI (reference sequence). The CDR3 totals 16 residues. Trimming took 6 bases from V and 5 from J; bases not matched to a gene: 12. CDR3 region: CASRPSGGGSWETQYF. Written as DNA, the CDR3 is TGTGCCAGCAGGCCCAGCGGGGGGGGGTCTTGGGAGACCCAGTACTTC.

V gene TRBV10-1 combines with J gene TRBJ1-5; 7 positions match TRBD1. Germline assignment: CDR1 WNHNN and CDR2 SYGVQD (reference sequence). Trimming took 2 bases from V and 7 from J; bases not matched to a gene: 2. There are 13 residues in the CDR3. CDR3 nucleotides: TGCGCCAGCAGTGAGAACAGGGGCCAGCCCCAGCATTTT. Amino acid sequence: CASSENRGQPQHF.